The clone carrying this TCR beta chain has at least ten counts. Its antigen is not known. The V end was cut by 3 bases, the J end by 7 bases, with 15 bases between. The CDR3 sequence is 14 residues long. The data belong to a study of T cell repertoires in cytomegalovirus infection. Study-level background: Both CMV infection and a matching HLA type were indicated by public TCR beta signatures. Study-wide points: Summed frequency of public TCR beta families distinguished CMV carriers with the relevant HLA. Dominant in the ex vivo response were TCR beta clonotypes restricted by HLA-C and specific for CMV.

TCRdb analysed the reads with MiXCR anew, one entry per CDR3 protein. Here the sample spans about 200,000 distinct CDR3 sequences, nearly 9.5% being singletons. Sequenced: PBMCs. This sequence originates from a human donor in good health (CMV status not recorded). Some clones in this sample may be carry-over from other donors' samples. This sequence joins TRBV12-3 or TRBV12-4 and TRBJ1-1, with D perhaps matching TRBD1 (5 bases). The CDR3 here is CASSLVAGLSEAFF. In nucleotides, the CDR3 is TGTGCCAGCAGTTTGGTCGCAGGGCTAAGTGAAGCTTTCTTT.